The entry below describes one T cell receptor (beta chain). This specimen comes from a study of blood T cell repertoires in COVID-19. Germline values: CDR1 SGDLS, CDR2 YYNGEE. The CDR3 sequence is 14 residues long. The germline V and J ends were trimmed by 0 bases and 8 bases, with 11 bases remaining between them. Assay used: immunoSEQ multiplex PCR; TCRdb lists only in-frame clones, some missing. This table has some 40,000 clones, around 77% appearing once. The clonotype originates from a man at least 80 years old with active or convalescent COVID-19. The sample comprised peripheral blood. V gene TRBV9 combines with J gene TRBJ1-4, with TRBD1 as a possible D gene (6 bases). The CDR3 sequence is CASSVEQGGEKLFF. CDR3 bases: TGTGCCAGCAGCGTAGAACAGGGAGGGGAAAAACTGTTTTTT.